One and the same sample provided the 4 T cell receptor beta chains below, sequenced in a study of T cells in Graves' hyperthyroidism and ophthalmopathy. The CDR3 regions of TCR beta were amplified from RNA transcripts. The HTBI primer set drove a first-round RT-PCR of the TCR CDR3. Via MiXCR, TCRdb re-called the multiplex PCR reads, giving one row per CDR3 protein. The table lists 300,000 to 350,000 distinct CDR3 sequences, about 15% of them singletons. The sample was blood. These receptor sequences come from a woman in her 30s with Graves' hyperthyroidism.

This clonotype has a count of ten or more. The chain carries TRBV6-1 and TRBJ1-1; 7 positions agree with TRBD1. CDR1 and CDR2 (germline): MNHNS, SASEGT. The length of the CDR3 is 17 residues. V was clipped by 3 bases and J by 8 bases; unmatched bases: 18. The CDR3 reads CASSDRPAYRGGAEAFF. The CDR3 bases are TGTGCCAGCAGTGATAGGCCCGCTTACAGGGGAGGAGCAGAAGCTTTCTTT.

Concerning this clonotype: A much larger clone lies a single base off, so this may be a read error. The chain couples TRBV10-2 to TRBJ2-1, with D perhaps assigned TRBD1 or TRBD2 (5 bases each). Germline CDR1 and CDR2: WSHSY and SAAADI. The CDR3 totals 15 residues. CDR3: CASSENGAGIYERFF. The CDR3 DNA sequence: TGCGCCAGCAGTGAGAACGGGGCAGGGATCTATGAGCGGTTCTTC.

The chain recombines TRBV20-1 with TRBJ2-3; D perhaps matches TRBD1 (5 bases). The CDR3 has 15 residues. The V gene's germline CDR1 is DFQATT and CDR2 SNEGSKA (reference sequence). Trimming cost V 4 bases and J 3 bases, with 17 bases left between them. Written as DNA, the CDR3 is TGCAGTGCTACACACCCCCAGGGTGCTACAGATACGCAGTATTTT. As protein: CSATHPQGATDTQYF.

This clonotype was seen many times. The chain employs TRBV7-2 and TRBJ1-4, with 11 bases that match TRBD1. The V gene's germline CDR1 is SGHTA and CDR2 FQGNSA. CDR3 size: 14 residues. V lost 4 bases, J lost 8 bases, and 3 bases stayed unmatched. CDR3: CASSSGQGGEKLFF. The CDR3 coding sequence is TGTGCCAGCAGCTCGGGACAGGGGGGGGAAAAACTGTTTTTT.